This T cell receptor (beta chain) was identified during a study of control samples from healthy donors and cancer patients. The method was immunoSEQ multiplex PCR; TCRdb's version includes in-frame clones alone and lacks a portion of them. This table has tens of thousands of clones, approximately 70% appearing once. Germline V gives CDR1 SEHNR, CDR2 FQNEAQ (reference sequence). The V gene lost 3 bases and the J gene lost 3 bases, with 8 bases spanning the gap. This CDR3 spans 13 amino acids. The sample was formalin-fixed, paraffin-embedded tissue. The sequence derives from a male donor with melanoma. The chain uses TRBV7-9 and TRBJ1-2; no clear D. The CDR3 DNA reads TGTGCCAGCAGCTTGGCGAGCGACTATGGCTACACCTTC. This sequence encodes CASSLASDYGYTF.